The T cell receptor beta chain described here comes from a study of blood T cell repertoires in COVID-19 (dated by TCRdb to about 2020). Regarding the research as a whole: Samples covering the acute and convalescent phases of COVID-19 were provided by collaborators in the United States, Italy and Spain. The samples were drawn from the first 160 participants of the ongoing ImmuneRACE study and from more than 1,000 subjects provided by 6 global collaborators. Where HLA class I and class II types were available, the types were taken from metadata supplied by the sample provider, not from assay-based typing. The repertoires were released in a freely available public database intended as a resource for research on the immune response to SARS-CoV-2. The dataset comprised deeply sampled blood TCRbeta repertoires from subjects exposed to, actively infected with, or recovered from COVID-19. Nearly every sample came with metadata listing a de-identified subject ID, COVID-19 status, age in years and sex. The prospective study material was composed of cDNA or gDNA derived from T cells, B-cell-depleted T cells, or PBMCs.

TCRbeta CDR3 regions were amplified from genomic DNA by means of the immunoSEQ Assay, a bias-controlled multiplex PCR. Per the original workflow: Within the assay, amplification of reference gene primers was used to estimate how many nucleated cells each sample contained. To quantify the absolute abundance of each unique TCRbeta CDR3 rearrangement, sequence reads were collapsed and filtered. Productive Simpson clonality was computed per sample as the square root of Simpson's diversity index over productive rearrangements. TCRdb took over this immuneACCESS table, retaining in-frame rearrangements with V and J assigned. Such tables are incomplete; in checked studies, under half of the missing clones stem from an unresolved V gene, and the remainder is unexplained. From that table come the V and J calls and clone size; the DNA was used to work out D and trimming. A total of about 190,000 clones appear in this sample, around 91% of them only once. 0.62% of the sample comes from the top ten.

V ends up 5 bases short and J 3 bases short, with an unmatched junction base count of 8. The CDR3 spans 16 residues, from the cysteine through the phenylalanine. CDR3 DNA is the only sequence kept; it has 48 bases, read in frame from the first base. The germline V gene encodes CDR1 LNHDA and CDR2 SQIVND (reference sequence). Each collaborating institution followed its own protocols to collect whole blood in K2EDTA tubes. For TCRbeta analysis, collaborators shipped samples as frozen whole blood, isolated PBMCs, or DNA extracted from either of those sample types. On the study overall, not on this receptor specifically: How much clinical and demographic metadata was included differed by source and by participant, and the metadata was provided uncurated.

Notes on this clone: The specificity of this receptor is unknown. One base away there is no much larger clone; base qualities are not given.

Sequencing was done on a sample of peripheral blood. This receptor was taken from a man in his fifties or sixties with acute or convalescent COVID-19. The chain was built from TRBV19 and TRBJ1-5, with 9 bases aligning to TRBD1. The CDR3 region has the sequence CASSPLQGAYNQPQHF. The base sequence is TGTGCCAGTAGTCCGCTACAGGGGGCCTACAATCAGCCCCAGCATTTT.